This T cell receptor (beta chain) stems from a study of blood T cells in healthy people across ages (dated by TCRdb to the mid-2010s). For the wider study: In model experiments, template switching captured about one uniquely barcoded TCR beta cDNA molecule for every two T cells. Two additional independent replicas of 1 million unique cDNA reads from the same blood draw were analyzed for two donors (one aged 18 to 30 and one aged 80 or older). The donors were divided into four age groups: young (average approximately 16 years), middle-aged (around 37), aged (about 60) and long-lived (around 80). To track age-related changes in TCR beta repertoire diversity, the study relied on deep sequencing normalized with unique cDNA molecular identifiers. General conclusions and limits of the study: Compared with the aged group, the long-lived group had more naive CD4+ T cells, fewer expanded clones and increased TCR diversity, a pattern suggesting age selection. Bulk unsorted PBMC profiling prevented conclusive comparison of naive and antigen-experienced compartments. A strong correlation was found between observed TCR beta diversity and the percentage of naive T cells measured by flow cytometry. Estimates of total diversity from one million sequenced T cells were regarded as lower bounds and underestimates. Because the CMV infection status of the donors was unknown, age-related changes in expanded clonotypes may potentially have been confounded. Observed TCR beta diversity per million T cells fell roughly linearly with age, and a significant reduction was already apparent by age around 40.

Looking up the germline V gene yields CDR1 MDHEN and CDR2 SYDVKM. V is clipped by 7 bases and J by 4 bases, and the sequence between their germline boundaries is 11 bases long. Taken from cysteine to phenylalanine, the CDR3 has 13 residues. CDR3 DNA is the only sequence kept; it has 39 bases, read in frame from the first base. The donors were 40 or so Caucasian individuals from Russia, aged roughly 6 to 90 years, who were systemically healthy. Approximately 9.7 milliliters of peripheral blood were drawn from each donor into EDTA-treated Vacutainer tubes. Ficoll-Paque density-gradient centrifugation was used to isolate PBMCs, with at least 7 million per sample. Total RNA, at least 6 micrograms per sample, was extracted from PBMCs with Trizol reagent. The percentages of naive CD45RAhigh/CD27high T cells were determined by flow cytometry on a PBMC aliquot from every donor. This clonotype came up a few times. There is no known antigen for this receptor. No qualities accompany the bases; no much larger clone lies one base away.

Receptor amplification or capture employed 5' RACE. Sequencing was carried out with an Illumina HiSeq 2500. A second PCR of 7 to 11 cycles was performed with a sample-barcoded 5' primer and a J-beta primer mix. A template-switch 5' adaptor carrying 12 random nucleotides introduced a unique molecular identifier onto each TCR beta cDNA molecule. At least 3 million CDR3-containing paired-end reads were obtained from each sample. First-strand cDNA was synthesized from all RNA with the Mint cDNA synthesis kit, primed by a TRBC-specific oligonucleotide. All cDNA was treated with uracil-DNA glycosylase and then went through a first 18-cycle PCR with the universal primers M1SS and BC2_uni_R. On the study's bioinformatics: Each sample was normalized by randomly selecting 1 million high-quality reads, each carrying a distinct molecular identifier. Instead of being binned into consensus sequences, reads with shared molecular identifiers were discarded. CDR3 identification, clonotype clustering and error correction used MiTCR with a Q25 quality threshold and the strictest error-elimination algorithm. A nonparametric unseen species model using Euler transformation provided a lower-bound estimate of total TCR beta diversity. TCRdb trimmed public reads at Q25 via fastp, called clones via MiXCR and kept in-frame beta chains. Under each unique CDR3 protein, matching rows form one entry showing the most common genes and DNA. Clone size and V and J calls follow TCRdb, not the original study. The sample table holds roughly 1 million distinct CDR3 sequences, of which under 30% were seen once. The top ten clonotypes cover 0.65% to 0.75% of the sample.

These data were also reused for a study on T cells of mothers and their children. The second investigation adds: The donors were nine systemically healthy Caucasian individuals, made up of three mothers and their six children. cDNA synthesis consumed the entire amount of extracted RNA, loaded at about 1.5 ug RNA in each 15 ul reaction. In the second PCR, the M1S primer added sample barcodes and 2-4 random nucleotides. More than 8 million TCR beta CDR3 reads were obtained from each mother, and approximately 3 million reads were obtained from each child. In both related and unrelated pairs, thymic selection shapes the output of TCR recombination in a similar way, with inherited differences having only a minor effect. Normalized repertoire overlap was always slightly but never significantly higher in related than unrelated mother-child pairs. With a sensitivity of approximately 100 clones per million clonotypes, no persistent microchimeric T cell clones were detected. In the study, deep NGS was used to compare the TCR beta repertoires of mothers and children, and features distinguishing related mother-child pairs from unrelated individuals were sought. The mean age was 40 +/- 4 years for the mothers and about 12 +/- 4 years for the children. After adapters were ligated using NEBNext reagents, the libraries underwent 100+100 nt paired-end sequencing on an Illumina HiSeq 2000. Mother and child libraries were prepared a month apart and sequenced in separate runs to prevent cross-contamination. Between about 500,000 and 2,100,000 distinct TCR beta clonotypes were identified per donor. Naive TCR beta clonotypes were estimated from low-frequency clonotypes matched to each donor's FACS-determined naive share, without sorting.

The material sequenced was blood. This TCR was sampled from a girl aged 2 to 9 in good health. This receptor chain uses TRBV28 and TRBJ2-1; TRBD2 is possibly the D segment (5 matching bases). The CDR3 protein sequence reads: CASTGITYNEQFF. The DNA is TGTGCCAGCACCGGGATTACTTACAATGAGCAGTTCTTC.